Each of the 28 T cell receptor beta chains below was sequenced from the same sample in a study of beta chain features in type 1 diabetes. These TCRs' antigens remain unknown. Study conclusions and caveats: Shortening that was moderate but significant affected the TCRB CDR3s of Type 1 diabetes patients in all four CD4+ subsets.

As every portion of the isolated RNA was reverse transcribed, the sequencing read expressed TCRB transcripts. Sequencing was performed with immunoSEQ multiplex PCR; in TCRdb, only in-frame clones are kept and a portion is missing. The data contain some 700,000 clones, 10% to 15% of them singletons. The sample was naive CD4+ T cells from blood. The receptors shown here come from a man in his late teens or twenties with type 1 diabetes.

This clone was observed a handful of times. V gene TRBV5-1 combines with J gene TRBJ1-1; D not resolved. V shed 1 base and J shed 0 bases, with 4 bases lying between them. The CDR3 contains 13 residues. CDR1 SGHRS and CDR2 YFSETQ come from the germline V gene. The CDR3: CASSLNLNTEAFF. The CDR3 nucleotides are TGCGCCAGCAGCTTGAATTTGAACACTGAAGCTTTCTTT.

This clone was seen a handful of times. This chain uses TRBV18 with TRBJ2-5; tentative D call: TRBD2 (5 bases). V was pared by 5 bases and J by 4 bases, with 11 bases between. Germline CDR1 and CDR2: KGHSH and LQKENI. CDR3 length: 13 residues. In DNA, the CDR3 is TGTGCCAGCTCAGGCGGCGGAGGAGAGACCCAGTACTTC. It yields the protein CASSGGGGETQYF. Full variable domain (outside the CDR3, taken from reference TRBV18 and TRBJ2-5): NAGVMQNPRHLVRRRGQEARLRCSPMKGHSHVYWYRQLPEEGLKFMVYLQKENIIDESGMPKERFSAEFPKEGPSILRIQQVVRGDSAAYFCASSGGGGETQYFGPGTRLLVL.

This clone turned up a few times. This rearrangement joins TRBV2 to TRBJ1-5; TRBD1 might be the D (6 bases). Trimming removed 4 bases from V and 9 bases from J, with 19 bases in between. The CDR3 loop spans 15 amino acids. CDR1 is SNHLY and CDR2 is FYNNEI in the germline V gene. The CDR3 spells CASSVGGGHNWPQHF. The CDR3 DNA reads TGTGCCAGCAGTGTTGGGGGGGGCCACAATTGGCCCCAGCATTTT.

The V and J genes are TRBV16 and TRBJ1-1; D remains ambiguous. The CDR3 spans 15 residues. The germline V gene has CDR1 KGHSY and CDR2 FQNENV. With 0 bases removed from V and 0 bases from J, the gap between germline ends came to 8 bases. The DNA of the CDR3 is TGTGCCAGCAGCCAATCAAGAGGGTTGAACACTGAAGCTTTCTTT. It yields the protein CASSQSRGLNTEAFF.

Worth noting for this clone: Other DNA sequences within the sample encode an identical CDR3. CDR3 loop: CASSPGQANYGYTF. CDR3 DNA sequence: TGTGCCAGCTCACCGGGACAGGCTAACTATGGCTACACCTTC. The chain is built from TRBV18 and TRBJ1-2, with 8 bases identical to TRBD1. This CDR3 is built from 14 residues. The germline V gene encodes CDR1 KGHSH and CDR2 LQKENI. J lost 0 bases, V lost 3 bases, and 0 bases had no gene match.

This clone was counted a few times. The chain couples TRBV5-1 to TRBJ2-2; D is ambiguous. Germline V lookup: CDR1 SGHRS, CDR2 YFSETQ. Deletions cut 0 bases from V and 4 bases from J, with 7 bases between. CDR3 length equals 14 residues. The CDR3 spells CASSLDWSTGELFF. The CDR3 DNA reads TGCGCCAGCAGCTTGGATTGGTCCACCGGGGAGCTGTTTTTT.

This clone was counted between two and nine times. This chain connects TRBV2 to TRBJ2-3; D is perhaps TRBD1 or TRBD2 (5 bases each). Per germline, CDR1 SNHLY and CDR2 FYNNEI. V was shortened by 8 bases and J by 3 bases, with 18 bases between the two germline ends. The CDR3 has 15 residues. The CDR3 nucleotides are TGTGCCAGCCTCACCCGGGACCCTGGGACAGATACGCAGTATTTT. This codes for CASLTRDPGTDTQYF. The whole variable domain, filled in from reference TRBV2 and TRBJ2-3, reads EPEVTQTPSHQVTQMGQEVILRCVPISNHLYFYWYRQILGQKVEFLVSFYNNEISEKSEIFDDQFSVERPDGSNFTLKIRSTKLEDSAMYFCASLTRDPGTDTQYFGPGTRLTVL.

This clone has just a few counts. This chain joins TRBV2 and TRBJ2-2, with 8 bases matching TRBD1. Germline CDR1 SNHLY, CDR2 FYNNEI. Germline trimming cut 4 bases from V and 6 bases from J; bases unmatched to any gene: 4. This CDR3 region has 14 residues. The CDR3 reads CASSVWTGPGELFF. CDR3 DNA sequence: TGTGCCAGCAGTGTCTGGACAGGGCCCGGGGAGCTGTTTTTT.

The chain uses TRBV5-6 and TRBJ2-7, with 8 bases fitting TRBD1. Germline CDR1 reads SGHDT; CDR2 reads YYEEEE. CDR3 length equals 16 residues. V lost 4 bases and J lost 6; bases outside the gene matches: 15. CDR3 DNA sequence: TGTGCCAGCAGCGAGGCCCGGGACAGGCCCTACGGCGAGCAGTACTTC. This codes for CASSEARDRPYGEQYF.

This chain links TRBV5-4 with TRBJ2-7, with 7 positions matching TRBD2. CDR1 and CDR2 from the germline V gene are SGHNT and YYREEE (reference sequence). This CDR3 has 15 residues. The ends lost 3 bases at V and 5 bases at J; junction bases unmatched: 11. CDR3 amino acids: CASSSAGPSGDEQYF. For the CDR3, the DNA is TGTGCCAGCAGCTCCGCAGGGCCCAGCGGGGACGAGCAGTACTTC.

V is TRBV6-5 and J is TRBJ1-2; TRBD1 aligns across 11 bases. This CDR3 is 15 amino acids long. The V gene's germline CDR1 is MNHEY and CDR2 SVGAGI. V lost 0 bases, J lost 3 bases, and 0 bases stayed unmatched. CDR3 DNA: TGTGCCAGCAGTTACTCGGGACAGGGGGACTATGGCTACACCTTC. It specifies CASSYSGQGDYGYTF.

This clone was seen more than once but under ten times. The V call is TRBV2, the J call TRBJ2-5; D could derive from TRBD1 or TRBD2 (5 bases each). This CDR3 has 14 amino acids. Germline CDR1 SNHLY, CDR2 FYNNEI. Between the trimmed V and J ends, which lost 4 bases and 4 bases, there was a span of 13 bases. The CDR3 DNA sequence: TGTGCCAGCAGTGTACGGTGGGGGAGAGAGACCCAGTACTTC. Protein: CASSVRWGRETQYF.

A few counts support this clone. The chain links TRBV11-2 to TRBJ1-1, with a tentative D call TRBD1 (6 bases). V lost 6 bases, J lost 1 base, and 9 bases lay in between. There are 13 residues in the CDR3. Germline assignment: CDR1 SGHAT and CDR2 FQNNGV. The CDR3 reads CASSYRENTEAFF. CDR3 sequence (DNA): TGTGCCAGCAGTTACAGGGAGAACACTGAAGCTTTCTTT.

The chain employs TRBV5-1 and TRBJ2-1, with 7 bases aligning to TRBD2. Germline V gene sequence: CDR1 SGHRS, CDR2 YFSETQ. This CDR3 contains 16 residues. The V and J ends lost 0 bases and 5 bases, in that order; junction bases with no gene match: 8. This CDR3 is CASSLVGASGNNEQFF. The CDR3 nucleotides are TGCGCCAGCAGCTTGGTCGGGGCTAGCGGCAACAATGAGCAGTTCTTC.

There are a few counts of this clone. This chain uses TRBV7-8 with TRBJ1-6; D perhaps matches TRBD1 (5 bases). The V end lost 1 base, the J end lost 9 bases, and 13 bases lay between the germline ends. The length of the CDR3 is 15 residues. Germline loops: CDR1 SGHVS, CDR2 FQNEAQ. Here the CDR3 reads CASSLGGTNGSPLHF. CDR3 coding DNA: TGTGCCAGCAGCTTAGGGGGGACCAATGGTTCACCCCTCCACTTT.

This clone was counted between two and nine times. J is TRBJ1-2 and V is TRBV2, with D possibly being TRBD1 (6 bases). Per germline, CDR1 SNHLY and CDR2 FYNNEI. The CDR3 is 14 residues long. The V end lost 5 bases, the J end lost 4 bases, and 14 bases lay between the germline ends. The CDR3 DNA sequence: TGTGCCAGCAGTCCACAAACAGGGACCTATGGCTACACCTTC. It translates to CASSPQTGTYGYTF.

This chain uses TRBV5-1 with TRBJ2-5; D gene uncertain. Germline lookup yields CDR1 SGHRS and CDR2 YFSETQ. The germline V and J ends were trimmed by 0 bases and 5 bases, with 5 bases remaining between them. The length of the CDR3 is 12 residues. Written as DNA, the CDR3 is TGCGCCAGCAGCTTGGCCTTGGAGACCCAGTACTTC. This translates into CASSLALETQYF.

This clone was counted only a few times. CDR3 region: CASSFHGTAQETQYF. In DNA, the CDR3 is TGTGCCAGCAGTTTCCACGGGACAGCGCAAGAGACCCAGTACTTC. The chain couples TRBV28 to TRBJ2-5, with 7 bases fitting TRBD1. J gave up 2 bases and V 3 bases, and 6 bases lay outside the gene matches. Per the germline V gene, CDR1 is MDHEN and CDR2 is SYDVKM. The CDR3 spans 15 residues. The whole variable domain, filled in from reference TRBV28 and TRBJ2-5, reads DVKVTQSSRYLVKRTGEKVFLECVQDMDHENMFWYRQDPGLGLRLIYFSYDVKMKEKGDIPEGYSVSREKKERFSLILESASTNQTSMYLCASSFHGTAQETQYFGPGTRLLVL.

This clone was observed a handful of times. The J gene is TRBJ2-1, the V gene TRBV5-1, with D maybe TRBD2 (6 bases). The CDR3 consists of 13 residues. Germline values: CDR1 SGHRS, CDR2 YFSETQ. Trimming left V 4 bases short and J 5 bases short, with 10 bases between. CDR3 nucleotides: TGCGCCAGCAGCCAGGGACTGCACAATGAGCAGTTCTTC. This translates into CASSQGLHNEQFF.

This clone was counted between two and nine times. The rearrangement links TRBV11-3 to TRBJ1-5; 7 nucleotides agree with TRBD1. Germline-derived CDR1 and CDR2 are SGHNT and YENEEA. CDR3 length: 13 residues. V gave up 5 bases and J gave up 5 bases; unmatched junction bases: 3. CDR3 coding DNA: TGTGCCAGCAGCGCTACAGGGGATCAGCCCCAGCATTTT. Translating gives CASSATGDQPQHF.

The rearrangement uses TRBV9 and TRBJ1-6; D possibly corresponds to TRBD1 (5 bases). V lost 4 bases, J lost 2 bases, and 22 bases lay in between. Per the germline V gene, CDR1 is SGDLS and CDR2 is YYNGEE. The CDR3 has 19 residues. The CDR3 region has the DNA TGTGCCAGCAGCTCCGGGGCAGGCTGGAACTCACCCTATAATTCACCCCTCCACTTT. It is translated as CASSSGAGWNSPYNSPLHF.

The CDR3 DNA follows: TGCAGCGTTGGGCGGGTGGGCACTGAAGCTTTCTTT. Translated: CSVGRVGTEAFF. This rearrangement joins TRBV29-1 to TRBJ1-1; the D is unclear. The length of the CDR3 is 12 residues. The V gene's germline CDR1 is SQVTM and CDR2 ANQGSEA. Trimming took 4 bases from V and 4 from J, leaving 10 bases between them.

V gene TRBV4-2 combines with J gene TRBJ2-2; D not resolved. The CDR3 totals 14 residues. Trimming took 6 bases from V and 1 from J, leaving 9 bases between them. The germline V gene has CDR1 LGHNA and CDR2 YNFKEQ. The DNA for the CDR3 is TGTGCCAGCAGAGGTGCTGGGAACACCGGGGAGCTGTTTTTT. This codes for CASRGAGNTGELFF.

This clone was observed a handful of times. The rearrangement links TRBV10-2 to TRBJ2-3; D uncertain. V was trimmed by 7 bases and J by 0 bases, leaving 11 bases between them. The CDR3 loop spans 14 amino acids. CDR1 WSHSY and CDR2 SAAADI come from the germline V gene. The DNA for the CDR3 is TGCGCCAGCACTCCAGCCGCTAGCACAGATACGCAGTATTTT. It codes for CASTPAASTDTQYF.

This rearrangement joins TRBV9 to TRBJ2-2; D might be TRBD1 (6 bases). Germline V gene sequence: CDR1 SGDLS, CDR2 YYNGEE. With 0 bases removed from V and 5 bases from J, the gap between germline ends came to 14 bases. This CDR3 contains 16 residues. The CDR3 loop reads CASSVAEGVGTGELFF. CDR3 DNA: TGTGCCAGCAGCGTAGCTGAGGGGGTTGGAACCGGGGAGCTGTTTTTT.

This clone was seen more than once but under ten times. V usage is TRBV2 and J usage is TRBJ1-2; D gene unclear. V was cut by 8 bases and J by 10 bases, with 14 bases left in between. The germline gives CDR1 SNHLY, CDR2 FYNNEI. This CDR3 has 11 amino acids. The CDR3 is CASVPTWVYTF. CDR3 nucleotides: TGTGCCAGCGTCCCCACGTGGGTCTACACCTTC.

This clone was recorded a few times. V gene TRBV9 combines with J gene TRBJ1-2; a weak D match, TRBD1 (6 bases). CDR3 length equals 14 residues. Per germline, CDR1 SGDLS and CDR2 YYNGEE. V lost 0 bases to trimming and J lost 11 bases, with 17 bases between them. CDR3 sequence reads: CASSVVTGTSRYTF. CDR3 sequence (DNA): TGTGCCAGCAGCGTAGTAACCGGGACAAGTCGTTACACCTTC.

This chain links TRBV7-9 with TRBJ2-1, with 12 bases that match TRBD1. The CDR3 spans 14 residues. With 5 bases clipped from V and 9 bases from J, the junction kept 5 bases outside the gene matches. Looked up from germline, CDR1 is SEHNR and CDR2 is FQNEAQ (reference sequence). CDR3 DNA sequence: TGTGCCAGCAGCCCGGGACAGGGGGCCGGTGAGCAGTTCTTC. Encoded protein: CASSPGQGAGEQFF.